This T cell receptor beta chain was sequenced during a study of T cell repertoires in cytomegalovirus infection. Turning to the study itself: Peptides in the study included HLA-C-restricted and HLA-B-restricted CMV epitopes. TCR beta signatures that were public indicated CMV infection and matching HLA type.

Study observations and caveats: Identification of carriers of CMV plus the relevant HLA was performed using cumulative public TCR beta family frequency.

As regards this clonotype: Antigen: not known.

From the reads, TCRdb called clonotypes with MiXCR, one entry per CDR3 protein. This sample carries approximately 990,000 distinct CDR3 sequences, approximately 31% of them seen once, and the ten largest clones take roughly an eighth. This CDR3 region has 15 residues. J was trimmed by 7 bases and V by 3 bases; bases with no gene match: 8. Sequencing used cultured CD8+ T cells from PBMCs, obtained from culture after CMV antigen stimulation. This sequence originates from a human donor in good health (CMV status not recorded). Some clones in this sample may be carry-over from other donors' samples. The rearrangement links TRBV12-3 or TRBV12-4 to TRBJ1-5, with TRBD1 identical over 8 bases. This chain's CDR3 is CASSLVQGAGQPQHF. DNA of the CDR3: TGTGCCAGCAGTTTGGTGCAGGGGGCAGGACAGCCCCAGCATTTT.